This T cell receptor beta chain was identified during a study of Graves' ophthalmopathy and Graves' hyperthyroidism. Study at large: Before any treatment, peripheral blood was taken at the initial diagnosis.

In its sample, this clonotype was seen many times. The antigen is undetermined. The study's findings and limits: For predicting ophthalmopathy progression, the model had 55% to 71% sensitivity and approximately 72% specificity.

Stable hyperthyroidism meant no progression to ophthalmopathy within 18 months of follow-up. Scientists amplified the TCR beta CDR3 regions from RNA transcripts. Following a first-round RT-PCR that used HTBI primers, a second-round multiplex PCR was carried out. TCRdb independently ran MiXCR on the multiplex PCR reads; one entry per CDR3 protein. The sample contains hundreds of thousands of distinct CDR3 sequences, 20% to 25% of which appear only once. Trimming took 3 bases from V and 7 from J, leaving 21 bases between them. Germline CDR1 and CDR2: MNHNS and SASEGT. The CDR3 loop spans 16 amino acids.

Sequencing was carried out using peripheral blood. The clonotype was recovered from a woman aged 18-35 years with stable Graves' hyperthyroidism. Some clones in this sample may be carry-over from other donors' samples. This chain uses TRBV6-1 with TRBJ1-1; D gene uncertain. CDR3 sequence: CASSDPVSENHIEAFF. The CDR3 region has the DNA TGTGCCAGCAGTGACCCCGTTTCCGAGAACCACATTGAAGCTTTCTTT.